Listed here is a single T cell receptor (beta chain). Antigen specificity is unknown. Libraries were prepared by immunoSEQ multiplex PCR; TCRdb keeps only in-frame clonotypes and omits some of them. This sample yields tens of thousands of clones, of which 91% are seen a single time; over 0.095% belongs to the top ten. This entry belongs to a study of graft-versus-host responses after intestinal transplantation. Study at large: Anti-thymocyte globulin induction was given to all recipients, followed by tacrolimus and steroids for 2 to 3 years.

The sample consisted of unstimulated CD4+ T cells sorted from spleen or lymph node cells, taken before intestinal transplant. This clonotype was obtained from a human donor who received an intestinal transplant.

CDR3: CASSGQSNAAAFF. CDR3 nucleotide sequence: TGTGCCAGCAGCGGACAATCTAACGCCGCAGCTTTCTTT. This chain links TRBV5-6 with TRBJ1-1, with TRBD1 as a possible D gene (5 bases). CDR1 SGHDT and CDR2 YYEEEE come from the germline V gene. V was clipped by 4 bases and J by 10 bases, with 17 bases between them. The CDR3 runs 13 residues.